In this sample, the clone carrying this T cell receptor (beta chain) turned up once. The data are from a study of radiotherapy plus CTLA-4 blockade in lung cancer. Trimming removed 1 base from V and 10 bases from J, with 16 bases in between. From germline, CDR1 is SGHTA and CDR2 FQGNSA. This CDR3 spans 14 amino acids. The data were produced by immunoSEQ multiplex PCR, yet TCRdb's version contains in-frame clones alone and is incomplete. The repertoire holds around 90,000 clones, about 80% seen once, with more than 14% in the top ten. The TCR sequence derives from a human donor with non-small cell lung cancer that progressed on radiotherapy plus ipilimumab. The chain carries TRBV7-2 and TRBJ1-1; no definite D call. This sample comprised peripheral blood, obtained from a patient treated with radiotherapy plus ipilimumab. The CDR3 DNA reads as TGTGCCAGCAGCTTAGTCCGATTGAGTGATGGAGCTTTCTTT. This translates into CASSLVRLSDGAFF.